Listed here are 25 T cell receptor beta chains from one sample, sequenced in a study of T cell responses to AZD1222 COVID-19 vaccine. The assay was immunoSEQ multiplex PCR, and TCRdb's table has in-frame clones only and misses some. Of 93,000 or so clones detected, 90% appear once; the ten largest clones hold about 5%. The material sequenced was peripheral blood, taken on day 0 of AZD1222 vaccination. The receptor source for this set is an adult in good health.

This chain uses TRBV6-5 with TRBJ2-7; 9 bases align to TRBD1. The germline gives CDR1 MNHEY, CDR2 SVGAGI. With 3 bases clipped from V and 0 bases from J, the junction kept 6 bases outside the gene matches. CDR3 size: 16 residues. The CDR3 reads CASSYSRTGDSYEQYF. DNA for the CDR3: TGTGCCAGCAGTTATTCTCGGACAGGGGACTCCTACGAGCAGTACTTC.

This chain connects TRBV12-3 or TRBV12-4 to TRBJ2-2; D unresolved. This CDR3 region has 11 residues. V shed 3 bases and J shed 9 bases, with 5 bases lying between them. CDR3 sequence reads: CASSLGWELFF. Here the CDR3 DNA reads TGTGCCAGCAGTTTGGGGTGGGAGCTGTTTTTT.

This clone was detected only a few times. CDR3 protein: CASSQGRDRKYGYTF. The CDR3 DNA reads as TGCGCCAGCAGCCAAGGGCGGGACAGGAAATATGGCTACACCTTC. This chain uses TRBV4-1 with TRBJ1-2; 8 positions match TRBD1. V gave up 1 base and J gave up 5 bases; unmatched junction bases: 6. Per germline, CDR1 MGHRA and CDR2 YSYEKL. The CDR3 consists of 15 residues.

The count of this clone is one. V usage is TRBV5-1 and J usage is TRBJ2-1; perhaps D is TRBD1 or TRBD2 (6 bases each). CDR3 length: 16 amino acids. V lost 4 bases to trimming and J lost 4 bases, with 18 bases between them. The germline CDR1 and CDR2 sequences are SGHRS and YFSETQ. Written as DNA, the CDR3 is TGCGCCAGCAGCGTTATGGGGGGCCTGGGATACAATGAGCAGTTCTTC. This codes for CASSVMGGLGYNEQFF.

The J gene is TRBJ2-7, the V gene TRBV3-1 (or the pseudogene TRBV3-2); the D is unclear. V was clipped by 10 bases and J by 6 bases, with 13 bases between them. Per the germline V gene, CDR1 is LGHDT and CDR2 is YNNKEL (reference sequence). The CDR3 has 11 residues. In DNA form, the CDR3 reads TGTGCCACCTCATCCCAGGCCGAGCAGTACTTC. This encodes CATSSQAEQYF.

This chain links TRBV6-5 with TRBJ2-1, with D possibly matching TRBD2 (6 bases). With 0 bases removed from V and 7 bases from J, the gap between germline ends came to 16 bases. Germline V gene data show CDR1 as MNHEY and CDR2 as SVGAGI. This CDR3 spans 16 amino acids. CDR3: CASSYSVSSDQNEQFF. The CDR3 DNA is TGTGCCAGCAGTTACTCTGTGTCTAGCGACCAGAATGAGCAGTTCTTC.

The chain recombines TRBV4-2 with TRBJ1-1; tentatively, D is TRBD1 (5 bases). Trimming removed 1 base from V and 8 bases from J, with 11 bases in between. In germline, CDR1 is LGHNA, CDR2 YNFKEQ. The CDR3 sequence is 13 residues long. The CDR3: CASSQAEPGEAFF. The CDR3 nucleotides read TGTGCCAGCAGCCAAGCCGAGCCAGGGGAAGCTTTCTTT.

The J gene is TRBJ1-1, the V gene TRBV19; D not certain. V lost 5 bases to trimming and J lost 4 bases, with 14 bases between them. From germline, CDR1 is LNHDA and CDR2 SQIVND (reference sequence). This CDR3 spans 14 amino acids. CDR3 sequence: CASSRDGKSTEAFF. CDR3 DNA sequence: TGTGCCAGTAGTCGAGACGGGAAATCCACTGAAGCTTTCTTT.

This chain uses TRBV19 with TRBJ1-1; TRBD1 aligns across 10 bases. The germline V gene encodes CDR1 LNHDA and CDR2 SQIVND (reference sequence). V was clipped by 6 bases and J by 8 bases; unmatched bases: 15. The CDR3 is 16 residues long. Here the CDR3 reads CASRTGTGALENEAFF. Written as DNA, the CDR3 is TGTGCCAGTAGAACCGGGACAGGGGCATTGGAAAACGAAGCTTTCTTT.

This clone is a singleton in its sample. The rearrangement uses TRBV28 and TRBJ2-3; D is uncertain. V was cut by 6 bases and J by 2 bases, with 6 bases left in between. CDR3 size: 12 residues. Germline V gene data show CDR1 as MDHEN and CDR2 as SYDVKM. In DNA, the CDR3 is TGTGCCAGCAGCGTGCTCACAGATACGCAGTATTTT. It codes for CASSVLTDTQYF.

The V gene is TRBV19, the J gene TRBJ2-3; possibly TRBD2 for D (7 bases). Trimming removed 7 bases from V and 5 bases from J, with 16 bases in between. This CDR3 contains 14 residues. Germline loops: CDR1 LNHDA, CDR2 SQIVND (reference sequence). CDR3 residues: CASTAGGQLDTQYF. The CDR3 DNA reads as TGTGCCAGTACCGCCGGGGGGCAGTTAGATACGCAGTATTTT.

The chain carries TRBV5-1 and TRBJ2-7; TRBD1 agrees at 7 bases. The CDR3 spans 15 residues. The junction had 8 bases not matched to a gene; V was cut back by 5 bases and J by 0 bases. Germline assignment: CDR1 SGHRS and CDR2 YFSETQ. CDR3 sequence: CASRLTGDSSYEQYF. The CDR3 bases are TGCGCCAGCAGGTTAACAGGGGACAGCTCCTACGAGCAGTACTTC. Full variable domain (remainder filled in from reference TRBV5-1 and TRBJ2-7): KAGVTQTPRYLIKTRGQQVTLSCSPISGHRSVSWYQQTPGQGLQFLFEYFSETQRNKGNFPGRFSGRQFSNSRSEMNVSTLELGDSALYLCASRLTGDSSYEQYFGPGTRLTVT.

This clone occurred a few times. CDR3 loop: CASSWGHPKGYTF. In DNA, the CDR3 is TGTGCCAGCAGCTGGGGCCACCCGAAGGGCTACACCTTC. The chain employs TRBV3-1 (or the pseudogene TRBV3-2) and TRBJ1-2; perhaps TRBD1 as D (5 bases). The ends were cut back, 5 bases at V and 8 bases at J, with 15 bases in the middle. Germline loops: CDR1 LGHDT, CDR2 YNNKEL (reference sequence). This CDR3 is built from 13 residues.

The J gene is TRBJ2-2, the V gene TRBV7-9; D is ambiguous. Trimming left V 4 bases short and J 6 bases short, with 3 bases between. This CDR3 has 11 residues. Per the germline V gene, CDR1 is SEHNR and CDR2 is FQNEAQ (reference sequence). Here the CDR3 reads CASSSSGELFF. The CDR3 region has the DNA TGTGCCAGCAGCTCGTCCGGGGAGCTGTTTTTT.

The CDR3 DNA is TGTGCCAGCAGTAAGAGTCCGGGACGGGGGGATTACAATGAGCAGTTCTTC. Translated, it gives CASSKSPGRGDYNEQFF. The rearrangement joins TRBV28 to TRBJ2-1; 7 bases line up with TRBD2. This CDR3 has 17 residues. Looked up from germline, CDR1 is MDHEN and CDR2 is SYDVKM. V was clipped by 5 bases and J by 4 bases; unmatched bases: 14. Supplemented by reference TRBV28 and TRBJ2-1, the full variable domain reads DVKVTQSSRYLVKRTGEKVFLECVQDMDHENMFWYRQDPGLGLRLIYFSYDVKMKEKGDIPEGYSVSREKKERFSLILESASTNQTSMYLCASSKSPGRGDYNEQFFGPGTRLTVL.

The CDR3: CASSLEQTTQETQYF. CDR3 nucleotide sequence: TGTGCCAGCAGTTTAGAACAGACTACGCAAGAGACCCAGTACTTC. The V call is TRBV28, the J call TRBJ2-5; possibly TRBD2 for D (5 bases). From germline, CDR1 is MDHEN and CDR2 SYDVKM. The CDR3 contains 15 residues. V shed 2 bases and J shed 2 bases, with 12 bases lying between them.

V and J are TRBV3-1 (or the pseudogene TRBV3-2) and TRBJ2-7; tentatively, D is TRBD1 (5 bases). The CDR3 has 15 residues. Germline V CDR1 and CDR2: LGHDT, YNNKEL (reference sequence). Trimming stripped 0 bases from V and 5 bases from J, with 14 bases between. The CDR3 nucleotides read TGTGCCAGCAGCCAAGATCAGAGGACAACAGACGAGCAGTACTTC. It yields the protein CASSQDQRTTDEQYF.

The rearrangement joins TRBV30 to TRBJ1-5; D might be TRBD1 (5 bases). The germline CDR1 and CDR2 sequences are GTSNPN and SVGIG (reference sequence). V lost 4 bases and J lost 1, with 14 bases in between. The CDR3 spans 15 residues. The CDR3 here is CAWNRGGVSNQPQHF. The CDR3 coding sequence is TGTGCCTGGAACCGTGGGGGGGTGAGCAATCAGCCCCAGCATTTT.

Of note for this clone: The junction shows a germline mismatch at one end, possibly a read error. The gene calls are TRBV7-7 and TRBJ2-5; D might be TRBD2 (7 bases). CDR1 SSHAT and CDR2 FNYEAQ come from the germline V gene (reference sequence). The CDR3 sequence is 15 residues long. This CDR3 is CASSLGRGPWETQYF. For the CDR3, the DNA is TGTGCTAGCAGCTTAGGGCGGGGGCCTTGGGAGACCCAGTACTTC.

The rearrangement joins TRBV7-6 to TRBJ2-7; TRBD2 matches at 10 bases. Unmatched junction bases numbered 2, after V lost 3 bases and J lost 3 bases. This CDR3 has 14 residues. Germline values: CDR1 SGHVS, CDR2 FNYEAQ. CDR3 bases: TGTGCCAGCAGCTTCGGACTAGCGGACTACGAGCAGTACTTC. Protein sequence: CASSFGLADYEQYF. The full variable domain, rest sourced from reference TRBV7-6 and TRBJ2-7, is GAGVSQSPRYKVTKRGQDVALRCDPISGHVSLYWYRQALGQGPEFLTYFNYEAQQDKSGLPNDRFSAERPEGSISTLTIQRTEQRDSAMYRCASSFGLADYEQYFGPGTRLTVT.

The chain couples TRBV14 to TRBJ2-3; maybe TRBD2 (6 bases). The CDR3 covers 15 residues. The V end was cut by 4 bases, the J end by 2 bases, with 13 bases between. Per germline, CDR1 SGHDN and CDR2 FVKESK. The CDR3 bases are TGTGCCAGCAGCCGGTTGGGCGGGGTCACAGATACGCAGTATTTT. This gives the protein CASSRLGGVTDTQYF. The complete variable domain, with remaining parts taken from reference TRBV14 and TRBJ2-3, reads EAGVTQFPSHSVIEKGQTVTLRCDPISGHDNLYWYRRVMGKEIKFLLHFVKESKQDESGMPNNRFLAERTGGTYSTLKVQPAELEDSGVYFCASSRLGGVTDTQYFGPGTRLTVL.

This chain connects TRBV5-4 to TRBJ1-4; maybe TRBD1 (5 bases). The CDR3 covers 13 residues. From germline, CDR1 is SGHNT and CDR2 YYREEE (reference sequence). Trimming stripped 1 base from V and 8 bases from J, with 9 bases between. CDR3 nucleotides: TGTGCCAGCAGCTTGTGGGGGGAGGAAAAACTGTTTTTT. It encodes CASSLWGEEKLFF.

The genes are TRBV3-1 (or the pseudogene TRBV3-2) and TRBJ2-7; D is perhaps TRBD1 (5 bases). The germline CDR1 and CDR2 sequences are LGHDT and YNNKEL (reference sequence). Trimming cost V 0 bases and J 4 bases, with 22 bases left between them. This CDR3 has 18 amino acids. CDR3 protein: CASSQDAHNRWFTYEQYF. CDR3 bases: TGTGCCAGCAGCCAAGATGCCCATAACAGGTGGTTTACGTACGAGCAGTACTTC.

The chain employs TRBV2 and TRBJ1-2; D is possibly TRBD1 (6 bases). V gave up 4 bases and J gave up 4 bases, with 10 bases separating them. There are 13 residues in the CDR3. Looked up from germline, CDR1 is SNHLY and CDR2 is FYNNEI. The CDR3 is CASSAGTSYGYTF. The CDR3 DNA reads TGTGCCAGCAGTGCCGGGACAAGCTATGGCTACACCTTC.

The rearrangement links TRBV30 to TRBJ2-1; the D gene could be TRBD1 or TRBD2 (6 bases each). The germline V and J ends were trimmed by 2 bases and 7 bases, with 12 bases remaining between them. The CDR3 runs 13 residues. CDR1 is GTSNPN, CDR2 SVGIG, per germline (reference sequence). This chain's CDR3 is CAWSTGARNEQFF. The CDR3 DNA reads as TGTGCCTGGAGTACGGGGGCGCGGAATGAGCAGTTCTTC.